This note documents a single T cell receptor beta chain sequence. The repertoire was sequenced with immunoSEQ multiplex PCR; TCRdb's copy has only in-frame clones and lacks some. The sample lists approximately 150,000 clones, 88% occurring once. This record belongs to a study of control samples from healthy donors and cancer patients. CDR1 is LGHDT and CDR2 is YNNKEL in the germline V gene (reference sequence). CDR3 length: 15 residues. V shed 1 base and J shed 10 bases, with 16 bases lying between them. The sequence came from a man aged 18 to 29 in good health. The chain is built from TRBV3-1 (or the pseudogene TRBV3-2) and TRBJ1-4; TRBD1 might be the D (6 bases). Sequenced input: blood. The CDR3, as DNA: TGTGCCAGCAGCCAAGGGCAACAGGGCAGGTTAAAACTGTTTTTT. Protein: CASSQGQQGRLKLFF.